Detailed here is one TCR beta chain. As yet, its antigen is unknown. The V gene end was trimmed by 5 bases and the J gene end by 4 bases; junction bases not matched to a gene: 7. The CDR3 is made up of 15 amino acids. Germline V gene lookup returns CDR1 SGHVS and CDR2 FNYEAQ. The sample is drawn from a study of cytomegalovirus exposure and HLA in healthy donors. With 60 Vbeta and 13 Jbeta primers, the PCR was carried out. Per the study methods: Among the unique TCR beta chains that a later analysis counted, 75 million to 85 million in all, about 11 million were shared. Profiled with immunoSEQ multiplex PCR; TCRdb holds only in-frame clones, not every one. The V and J calls and the clone size are those of that table, but D and trimming were determined from the DNA. Here the sample spans 90,000 to 110,000 clones, approximately 70% being singletons. Likely unrecorded immune exposures existed in these nominally healthy donors.

Study-level results: Cytomegalovirus-associated status was assigned to around 160 TCR beta chains. Rarity marked most TCR sequences, yet some public TCRs occurred in many donors.

The receptor's source is a man aged 40-50 years in good health and CMV-seronegative. The V and J genes are TRBV7-6 and TRBJ2-3; TRBD2 matches 9 bases. Sequencing was done on a sample of PBMCs. This chain's CDR3 is CASSAPPSGADTQYF. The CDR3 nucleotides read TGTGCCAGCAGCGCCCCACCTAGCGGGGCAGATACGCAGTATTTT.